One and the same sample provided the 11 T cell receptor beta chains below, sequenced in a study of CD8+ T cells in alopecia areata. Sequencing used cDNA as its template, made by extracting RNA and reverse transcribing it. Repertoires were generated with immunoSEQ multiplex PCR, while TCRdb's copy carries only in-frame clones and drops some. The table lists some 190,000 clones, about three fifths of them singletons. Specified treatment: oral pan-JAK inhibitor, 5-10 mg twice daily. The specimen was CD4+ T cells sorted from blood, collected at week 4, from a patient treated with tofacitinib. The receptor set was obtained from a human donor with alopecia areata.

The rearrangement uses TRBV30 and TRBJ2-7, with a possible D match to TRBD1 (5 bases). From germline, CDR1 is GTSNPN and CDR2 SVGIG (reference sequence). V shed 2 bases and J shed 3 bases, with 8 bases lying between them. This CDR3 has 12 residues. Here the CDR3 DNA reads TGTGCCTGGAGTCCAGGGATCTACGAGCAGTACTTC. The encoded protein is CAWSPGIYEQYF.

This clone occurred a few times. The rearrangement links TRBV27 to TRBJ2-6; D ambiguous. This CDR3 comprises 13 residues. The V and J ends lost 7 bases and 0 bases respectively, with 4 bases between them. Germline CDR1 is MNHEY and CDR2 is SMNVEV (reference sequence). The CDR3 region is CASKTSGANVLTF. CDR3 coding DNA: TGTGCCAGCAAAACCTCTGGGGCCAACGTCCTGACTTTC.

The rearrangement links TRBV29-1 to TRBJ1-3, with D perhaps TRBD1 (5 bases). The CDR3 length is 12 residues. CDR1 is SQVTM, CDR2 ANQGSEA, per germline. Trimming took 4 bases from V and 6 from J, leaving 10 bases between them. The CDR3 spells CSVATETNTIYF. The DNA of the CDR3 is TGCAGCGTTGCGACAGAGACAAACACCATATATTTT.

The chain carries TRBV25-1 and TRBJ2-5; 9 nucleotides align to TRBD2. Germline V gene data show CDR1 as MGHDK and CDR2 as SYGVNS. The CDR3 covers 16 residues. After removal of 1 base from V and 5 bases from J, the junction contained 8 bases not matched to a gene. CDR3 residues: CASSELSGRRGETQYF. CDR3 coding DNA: TGTGCCAGCAGTGAATTAAGCGGGAGGCGGGGGGAGACCCAGTACTTC.

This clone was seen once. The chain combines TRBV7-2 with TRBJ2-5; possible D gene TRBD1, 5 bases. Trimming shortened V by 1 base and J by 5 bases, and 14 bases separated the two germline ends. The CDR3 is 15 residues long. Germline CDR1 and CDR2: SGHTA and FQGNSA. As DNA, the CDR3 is TGTGCCAGCAGCTTAGTGGGGCAGGTCTCGGAGACCCAGTACTTC. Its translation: CASSLVGQVSETQYF. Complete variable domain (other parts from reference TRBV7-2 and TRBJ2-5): GAGVSQSPSNKVTEKGKDVELRCDPISGHTALYWYRQSLGQGLEFLIYFQGNSAPDKSGLPSDRFSAERTGGSVSTLTIQRTQQEDSAVYLCASSLVGQVSETQYFGPGTRLLVL.

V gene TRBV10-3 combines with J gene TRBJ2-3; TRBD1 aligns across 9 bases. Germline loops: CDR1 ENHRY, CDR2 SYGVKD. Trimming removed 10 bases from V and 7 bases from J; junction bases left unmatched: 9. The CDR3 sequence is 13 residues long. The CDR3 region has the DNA TGTGCCACACTACAGGGGGCCCAGTATACGCAGTATTTT. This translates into CATLQGAQYTQYF.

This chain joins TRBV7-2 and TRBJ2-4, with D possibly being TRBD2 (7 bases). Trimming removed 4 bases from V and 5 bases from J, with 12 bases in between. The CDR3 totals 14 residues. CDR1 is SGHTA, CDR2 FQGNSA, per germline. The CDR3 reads CASSSRGGQNIQYF. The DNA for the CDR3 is TGTGCCAGCAGCTCCCGCGGGGGCCAAAACATTCAGTACTTC. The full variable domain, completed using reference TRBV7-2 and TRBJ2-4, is GAGVSQSPSNKVTEKGKDVELRCDPISGHTALYWYRQSLGQGLEFLIYFQGNSAPDKSGLPSDRFSAERTGGSVSTLTIQRTQQEDSAVYLCASSSRGGQNIQYFGAGTRLSVL.

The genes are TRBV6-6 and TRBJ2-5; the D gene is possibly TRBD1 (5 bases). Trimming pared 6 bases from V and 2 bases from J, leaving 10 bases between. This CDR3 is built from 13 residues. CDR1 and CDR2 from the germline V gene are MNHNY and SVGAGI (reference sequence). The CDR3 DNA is TGTGCCAGCAGCCAGGACAAGCAAGAGACCCAGTACTTC. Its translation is CASSQDKQETQYF.

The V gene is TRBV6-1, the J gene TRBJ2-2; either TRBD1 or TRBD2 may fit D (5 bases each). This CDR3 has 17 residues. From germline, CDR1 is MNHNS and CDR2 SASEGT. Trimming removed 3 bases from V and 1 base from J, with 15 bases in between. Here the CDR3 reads CASSERGAFRNTGELFF. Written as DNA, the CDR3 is TGTGCCAGCAGTGAGAGAGGGGCTTTCAGGAACACCGGGGAGCTGTTTTTT.

CDR3 nucleotides: TGCGCCAGCAGCCAGGAGAGCGGGAGAGGCACAGATACGCAGTATTTT. Residues: CASSQESGRGTDTQYF. The chain couples TRBV4-3 to TRBJ2-3; 8 nucleotides agree with TRBD2. This CDR3 region has 16 residues. The germline CDR1 and CDR2 sequences are LGHNA and YSLEER. V dropped 3 bases and J dropped 1; count of bases not matched to a gene: 6.

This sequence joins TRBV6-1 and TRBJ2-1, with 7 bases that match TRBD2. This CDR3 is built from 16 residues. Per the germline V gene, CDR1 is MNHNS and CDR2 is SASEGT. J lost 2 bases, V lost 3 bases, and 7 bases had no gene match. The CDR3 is CASSEVGRAAYNEQFF. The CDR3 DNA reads TGTGCCAGCAGTGAGGTAGGGAGGGCCGCCTACAATGAGCAGTTCTTC.